The 11 T cell receptor beta chains given below trace back to one sample, sequenced in a study of T cell responses to AZD1222 COVID-19 vaccine. Repertoires were generated with immunoSEQ multiplex PCR, while TCRdb's copy carries only in-frame clones and drops some. The table includes about 97,000 clones, roughly 89% detected once. The specimen comprised peripheral blood, sampled on day 0 of AZD1222 vaccination. These receptors were obtained from an adult in good health.

V gene TRBV18 combines with J gene TRBJ1-5; 9 bases agree with TRBD1. The CDR3 consists of 15 residues. V trimming: 3 bases; J trimming: 3 bases; junction bases outside the gene matches: 3. Germline V gene sequence: CDR1 KGHSH, CDR2 LQKENI. This CDR3 reads CASSPGTGNNQPQHF. The CDR3 region has the DNA TGTGCCAGCTCACCCGGGACAGGGAACAATCAGCCCCAGCATTTT. Complete variable domain (other parts from reference TRBV18 and TRBJ1-5): NAGVMQNPRHLVRRRGQEARLRCSPMKGHSHVYWYRQLPEEGLKFMVYLQKENIIDESGMPKERFSAEFPKEGPSILRIQQVVRGDSAAYFCASSPGTGNNQPQHFGDGTRLSIL.

The chain is built from TRBV6-5 and TRBJ1-1, with D possibly matching TRBD1 (6 bases). V shed 0 bases and J shed 5 bases, with 10 bases lying between them. In germline, CDR1 is MNHEY, CDR2 SVGAGI. This CDR3 spans 14 amino acids. This CDR3 reads CASSYSGAQTEAFF. The CDR3 DNA is TGTGCCAGCAGTTACTCGGGGGCCCAGACTGAAGCTTTCTTT.

The rearrangement joins TRBV28 to TRBJ1-3; D is unresolved. CDR3 size: 15 residues. V was trimmed by 7 bases and J by 3 bases, leaving 16 bases between them. Germline V gives CDR1 MDHEN, CDR2 SYDVKM. The CDR3: CASIQSLAGGNTIYF. CDR3 in DNA: TGTGCCAGCATCCAGTCATTGGCGGGTGGAAACACCATATATTTT.

The rearrangement uses TRBV2 and TRBJ1-1; no clear D gene. The CDR3 extends over 13 amino acids. V dropped 7 bases and J dropped 0 bases, with 9 bases sitting between them. Germline V gene sequence: CDR1 SNHLY, CDR2 FYNNEI. Here the CDR3 reads CASTQDLNTEAFF. For the CDR3, the DNA is TGTGCCAGCACGCAAGACCTGAACACTGAAGCTTTCTTT.

The CDR3 protein is CASSEGQIDNSPLHF. The CDR3 DNA sequence: TGTGCCAGCAGTGAAGGACAGATCGATAATTCACCCCTCCACTTT. The chain combines TRBV28 with TRBJ1-6; D possibly corresponds to TRBD1 (6 bases). This CDR3 is built from 15 residues. Deletions cut 5 bases from V and 5 bases from J, with 13 bases between. Germline V CDR1 and CDR2: MDHEN, SYDVKM.

The genes are TRBV5-4 and TRBJ1-1; tentatively, D is TRBD1 (5 bases). Per the germline V gene, CDR1 is SGHNT and CDR2 is YYREEE (reference sequence). The CDR3 length is 14 residues. Deletions cut 4 bases from V and 1 base from J, with 11 bases between. The CDR3 region is CASSHDRGNTEAFF. DNA of the CDR3: TGTGCCAGCAGCCATGACAGAGGGAACACTGAAGCTTTCTTT.

This sequence joins TRBV7-9 and TRBJ2-5; 7 bases are a match to TRBD1. The CDR3 totals 14 residues. Germline trimming cut 5 bases from V and 8 bases from J; bases unmatched to any gene: 11. In germline, CDR1 is SEHNR, CDR2 FQNEAQ (reference sequence). CDR3 in amino acids: CASSPTGVGGTQYF. The DNA for the CDR3 is TGTGCCAGCAGCCCCACAGGGGTTGGGGGAACCCAGTACTTC.

The V and J genes are TRBV7-2 and TRBJ1-5, with unresolved D. The V gene's germline CDR1 is SGHTA and CDR2 FQGNSA. With 5 bases removed from V and 11 bases from J, the gap between germline ends came to 16 bases. There are 13 residues in the CDR3. The CDR3 loop is CASSDQIPGSQHF. For the CDR3, the DNA is TGTGCCAGCAGCGACCAGATCCCTGGGTCCCAGCATTTT.

The chain employs TRBV18 and TRBJ1-2, with 7 bases that match TRBD1. Germline V gene data show CDR1 as KGHSH and CDR2 as LQKENI. V dropped 1 base and J dropped 0; count of bases not matched to a gene: 8. The CDR3 length is 17 residues. CDR3 loop: CASSPLPTGAANYGYTF. CDR3 nucleotide sequence: TGTGCCAGCTCACCACTCCCTACAGGGGCAGCTAACTATGGCTACACCTTC. Complete variable domain (other parts from reference TRBV18 and TRBJ1-2): NAGVMQNPRHLVRRRGQEARLRCSPMKGHSHVYWYRQLPEEGLKFMVYLQKENIIDESGMPKERFSAEFPKEGPSILRIQQVVRGDSAAYFCASSPLPTGAANYGYTFGSGTRLTVV.

Only a few counts were recorded for this clone. At one end, the junction sequence differs from germline, possibly due to a read error. The rearrangement uses TRBV7-7 and TRBJ2-5; tentatively, D is TRBD1 or TRBD2 (6 bases each). The germline CDR1 and CDR2 sequences are SSHAT and FNYEAQ (reference sequence). The CDR3 totals 15 residues. CDR3 sequence: CASSLGGTLQETQYF. CDR3 DNA: TGTGCTAGCAGCTTAGGGGGGACTTTACAAGAGACCCAGTACTTC.

This chain links TRBV7-6 with TRBJ1-3; the D is unclear. The germline V gene encodes CDR1 SGHVS and CDR2 FNYEAQ. This CDR3 contains 16 residues. The germline V and J ends were trimmed by 5 bases and 0 bases, with 14 bases remaining between them. The CDR3: CASSPDLGPSGNTIYF. The CDR3 DNA reads as TGTGCCAGCAGCCCCGATTTGGGCCCCTCTGGAAACACCATATATTTT.